One and the same sample provided the 6 T cell receptor beta chains below, sequenced in a study of T cell repertoires in chronic hepatitis B. Here immunoSEQ multiplex PCR was the method, and the copy in TCRdb shows in-frame clones only, minus some. The sample has 500 or so clones; 84% are singletons. The sequenced sample consisted of HBV polymerase (pol387) epitope-specific CD8+ T cells from PBMCs. These receptors were collected from a human donor with chronic hepatitis B virus infection.

V gene TRBV10-3 combines with J gene TRBJ2-7, with D hard to call. V was trimmed by 4 bases and J by 5 bases, leaving 12 bases between them. This CDR3 comprises 13 residues. CDR1 and CDR2 (germline): ENHRY, SYGVKD. Here the CDR3 DNA reads TGTGCCATCAGTGGTGGGGTAAGGGACGAGCAGTACTTC. It is translated as CAISGGVRDEQYF.

This clone was found once. The CDR3 DNA reads TGTGCCTGGAGTATCTTGGGGGAACCTACCTACGAGCAGTACTTC. Translating it yields CAWSILGEPTYEQYF. The rearrangement links TRBV30 to TRBJ2-7; D may be TRBD1 or TRBD2 (5 bases each). CDR1 GTSNPN and CDR2 SVGIG come from the germline V gene (reference sequence). Trimming removed 2 bases from V and 2 bases from J, with 16 bases in between. There are 15 residues in the CDR3.

The rearrangement joins TRBV19 to TRBJ1-2, with no clear D. The CDR3 loop spans 15 amino acids. Germline assignment: CDR1 LNHDA and CDR2 SQIVND (reference sequence). V was clipped by 6 bases and J by 6 bases, with 20 bases between them. The CDR3 region is CASSTFGPRQNGYTF. The DNA for the CDR3 is TGTGCCAGTAGCACATTTGGGCCGCGGCAAAATGGCTACACCTTC.

In its sample, this clone was seen a few times. The rearrangement links TRBV21-1 to TRBJ2-5; the table's D call, TRBD1, has no DNA check behind it. TRBV21-1 is a pseudogene locus. This CDR3 is built from 17 residues. DNA for the CDR3: TGTGCCAGCAGCAAAGGGAGAGGGGGCTTAAACCAAGAGACCCAGTACTTC. Translating it yields CASSKGRGGLNQETQYF.

The J gene is TRBJ2-5, the V gene TRBV7-9; the D gene is possibly TRBD1 (6 bases). V was pared by 5 bases and J by 7 bases, with 17 bases between. The CDR3 consists of 14 residues. CDR1 is SEHNR and CDR2 is FQNEAQ in the germline V gene (reference sequence). This CDR3 is CASSPGHTDWTQYF. The CDR3, as DNA: TGTGCCAGCAGCCCGGGACATACCGACTGGACCCAGTACTTC.

The chain has TRBV7-2 and TRBJ2-5, with a weak D call TRBD1 (6 bases). Trimming removed 6 bases from V and 2 bases from J, with 10 bases in between. The germline gives CDR1 SGHTA, CDR2 FQGNSA. The CDR3 runs 13 residues. This chain's CDR3 is CASREQGQETQYF. DNA of the CDR3: TGTGCCAGCAGGGAACAGGGTCAAGAGACCCAGTACTTC.